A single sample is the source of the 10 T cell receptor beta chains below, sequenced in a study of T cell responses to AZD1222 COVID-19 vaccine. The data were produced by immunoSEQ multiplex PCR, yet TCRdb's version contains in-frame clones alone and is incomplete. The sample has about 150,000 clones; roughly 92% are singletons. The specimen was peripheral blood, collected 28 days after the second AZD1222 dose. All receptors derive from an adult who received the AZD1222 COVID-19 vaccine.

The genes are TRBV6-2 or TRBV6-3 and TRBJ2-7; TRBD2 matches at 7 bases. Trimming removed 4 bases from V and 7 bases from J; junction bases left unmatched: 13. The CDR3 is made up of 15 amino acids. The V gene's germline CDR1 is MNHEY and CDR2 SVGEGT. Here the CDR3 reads CASSWARTLGGEQYF. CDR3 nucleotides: TGTGCCAGCAGTTGGGCCCGGACCCTGGGAGGGGAGCAGTACTTC.

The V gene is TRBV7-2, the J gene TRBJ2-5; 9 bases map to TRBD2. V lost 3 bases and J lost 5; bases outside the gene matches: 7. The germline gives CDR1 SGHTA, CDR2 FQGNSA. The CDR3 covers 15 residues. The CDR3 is CASSFRAGGPETQYF. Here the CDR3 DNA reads TGTGCCAGCAGCTTTCGGGCGGGGGGGCCGGAGACCCAGTACTTC.

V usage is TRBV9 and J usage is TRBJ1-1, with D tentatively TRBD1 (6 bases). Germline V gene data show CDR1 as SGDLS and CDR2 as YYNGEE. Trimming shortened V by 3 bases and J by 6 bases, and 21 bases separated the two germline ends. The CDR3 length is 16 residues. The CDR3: CASSGGTTGTTPEAFF. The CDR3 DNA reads TGTGCCAGCAGCGGGGGAACGACAGGCACTACCCCTGAAGCTTTCTTT.

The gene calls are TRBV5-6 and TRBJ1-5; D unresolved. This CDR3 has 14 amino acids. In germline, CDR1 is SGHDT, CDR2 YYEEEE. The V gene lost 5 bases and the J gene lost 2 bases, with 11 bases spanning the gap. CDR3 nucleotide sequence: TGTGCCAGCAGTATACAGTATGGCAATCAGCCCCAGCATTTT. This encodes CASSIQYGNQPQHF.

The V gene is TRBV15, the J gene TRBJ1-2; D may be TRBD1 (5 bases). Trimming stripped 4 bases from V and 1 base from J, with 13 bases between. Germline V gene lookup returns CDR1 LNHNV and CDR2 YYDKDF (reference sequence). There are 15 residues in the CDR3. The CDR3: CATSKLGANNYGYTF. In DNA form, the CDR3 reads TGTGCCACCAGCAAACTAGGGGCAAATAACTATGGCTACACCTTC.

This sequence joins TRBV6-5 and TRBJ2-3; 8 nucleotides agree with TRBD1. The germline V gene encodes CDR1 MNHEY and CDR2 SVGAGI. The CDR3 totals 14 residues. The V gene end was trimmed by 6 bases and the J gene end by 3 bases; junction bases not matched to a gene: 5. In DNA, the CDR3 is TGTGCCAGCAGAACAGGGGGTGTAACAGATACGCAGTATTTT. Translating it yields CASRTGGVTDTQYF.

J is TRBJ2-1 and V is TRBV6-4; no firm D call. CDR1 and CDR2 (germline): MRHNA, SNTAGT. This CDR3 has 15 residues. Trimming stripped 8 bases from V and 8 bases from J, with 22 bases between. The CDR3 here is CASARRWQVHHEQFF. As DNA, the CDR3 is TGTGCCAGCGCCAGGCGGTGGCAGGTTCATCATGAGCAGTTCTTC.

The CDR3 bases are TGTGCCAGCAGCCGGTGGGGGACGAACTATGGCTACACCTTC. Its protein is CASSRWGTNYGYTF. This chain joins TRBV27 and TRBJ1-2, with D tentatively TRBD1 (5 bases). The V end lost 6 bases, the J end lost 2 bases, and 13 bases lay between the germline ends. The germline CDR1 and CDR2 sequences are MNHEY and SMNVEV (reference sequence). The CDR3 contains 14 residues.

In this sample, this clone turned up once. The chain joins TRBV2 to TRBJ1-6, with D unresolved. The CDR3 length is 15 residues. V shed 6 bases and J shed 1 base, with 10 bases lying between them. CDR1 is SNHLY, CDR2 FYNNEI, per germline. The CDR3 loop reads CASRAEVSYNSPLHF. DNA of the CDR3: TGTGCCAGCAGGGCGGAGGTTTCCTATAATTCACCCCTCCACTTT.

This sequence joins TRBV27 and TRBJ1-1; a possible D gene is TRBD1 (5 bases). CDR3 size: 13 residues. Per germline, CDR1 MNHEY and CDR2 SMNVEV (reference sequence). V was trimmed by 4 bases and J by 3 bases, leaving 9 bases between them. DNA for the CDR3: TGTGCCAGCAGTTACGGGGGGTACACTGAAGCTTTCTTT. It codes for CASSYGGYTEAFF.